The 18 T cell receptor beta chains below come from one sample, sequenced in a study of blood T cell repertoires in COVID-19. Clones were read by immunoSEQ multiplex PCR, and TCRdb kept only the in-frame ones, dropping some. The table includes roughly 280,000 clones, around 89% detected once. The sequenced sample consisted of PBMCs or T cells enriched from blood (not recorded which). These receptors were obtained from a woman aged 18-35 years who had recovered from COVID-19.

J is TRBJ1-1 and V is TRBV6-5; TRBD1 matches at 7 bases. Germline assignment: CDR1 MNHEY and CDR2 SVGAGI. With V trimmed by 8 bases and J by 5 bases, 14 bases remained unmatched. The CDR3 has 15 amino acids. The CDR3 sequence is CASGTEGGGGTEAFF. CDR3 sequence (DNA): TGTGCCAGCGGGACAGAAGGGGGTGGGGGAACTGAAGCTTTCTTT.

The table lists this clone with a count of one. This chain links TRBV27 with TRBJ1-1, with no clear D. Trimming removed 9 bases at V and 0 bases at J, with 20 bases between. The CDR3 covers 16 residues. Germline lookup yields CDR1 MNHEY and CDR2 SMNVEV (reference sequence). CDR3 sequence (DNA): TGTGCCAGTGTCGGGAAGAAAACAGTTATGAACACTGAAGCTTTCTTT. Translated, it gives CASVGKKTVMNTEAFF.

The chain recombines TRBV11-1 with TRBJ2-2, with 7 positions matching TRBD2. Trimming removed 5 bases from V and 2 bases from J; junction bases left unmatched: 8. Germline V gene lookup returns CDR1 SGHAT and CDR2 FQDESV (reference sequence). The CDR3 totals 16 residues. In nucleotides, the CDR3 is TGTGCCAGCAGCCCGTCCTTAGCGGGTAACACCGGGGAGCTGTTTTTT. Translating gives CASSPSLAGNTGELFF.

V and J are TRBV27 and TRBJ2-7; 9 bases match TRBD1. Germline values: CDR1 MNHEY, CDR2 SMNVEV (reference sequence). There are 13 residues in the CDR3. V lost 6 bases to trimming and J lost 3 bases; unmatched junction nucleotides: 3. The CDR3 DNA reads as TGTGCCAGCAGGACAGGGGGTGTCTACGAGCAGTACTTC. This sequence encodes CASRTGGVYEQYF.

The chain joins TRBV2 to TRBJ2-3; 10 nucleotides align to TRBD2. The trim removed 6 bases at V and 2 bases at J, leaving 2 bases unmatched. This CDR3 has 14 residues. CDR1 is SNHLY, CDR2 FYNNEI, per germline. The CDR3 DNA reads TGTGCCAGCAGCGGGACTAGCGTCACAGATACGCAGTATTTT. Amino acids: CASSGTSVTDTQYF.

This chain links TRBV30 with TRBJ2-3; 9 bases fit TRBD2. V shed 0 bases, J shed 15 bases, and the junction held 4 bases outside the gene matches. The CDR3 totals 11 residues. From germline, CDR1 is GTSNPN and CDR2 SVGIG (reference sequence). For the CDR3, the DNA is TGTGCCTGGAGTGTGATAGCGGGGGTTTATTTT. Amino acid sequence: CAWSVIAGVYF.

The rearrangement joins TRBV6-5 to TRBJ2-1; a possible D gene is TRBD2 (5 bases). The V and J ends lost 7 bases and 8 bases respectively, with 15 bases between them. Per germline, CDR1 MNHEY and CDR2 SVGAGI. The CDR3 loop spans 13 amino acids. CDR3 region: CASTKRFYDEQFF. The CDR3 DNA reads as TGTGCCAGCACTAAGCGGTTTTACGATGAGCAGTTCTTC.

The chain links TRBV23-1 to TRBJ2-5; 10 bases fit TRBD1. TRBV23-1 is labeled an ORF, and its function is uncertain. With V trimmed by 2 bases and J by 5 bases, 8 bases remained unmatched. CDR3 length: 16 amino acids. Written as DNA, the CDR3 is TGCGCCAGCAGTCAAACCACCGGGACAGGGGTCGAGACCCAGTACTTC. Translating gives CASSQTTGTGVETQYF.

This chain joins TRBV19 and TRBJ1-2, with TRBD1 matching 8 bases. Germline values: CDR1 LNHDA, CDR2 SQIVND (reference sequence). J was trimmed by 5 bases and V by 5 bases; bases with no gene match: 7. The CDR3 contains 14 residues. The CDR3 sequence is CASSPRTGTYGYTF. In DNA, the CDR3 is TGTGCCAGTAGTCCCCGGACAGGGACTTATGGCTACACCTTC.

The table lists this clone with a count of one. The V gene is TRBV2, the J gene TRBJ2-3; possibly TRBD2 for D (5 bases). V was shortened by 10 bases and J by 11 bases, with 13 bases between the two germline ends. The germline V gene encodes CDR1 SNHLY and CDR2 FYNNEI. The CDR3 has 10 residues. The CDR3 reads CATLRTVQYF. Written as DNA, the CDR3 is TGTGCCACCCTCCGGACTGTGCAGTATTTT.

This clone has just one count. The chain employs TRBV4-1 and TRBJ2-3; 11 nucleotides agree with TRBD2. This CDR3 contains 17 residues. With 2 bases clipped from V and 8 bases from J, the junction kept 12 bases outside the gene matches. The germline V gene encodes CDR1 MGHRA and CDR2 YSYEKL. The CDR3 loop is CASSQNLAGGPLGTQYF. DNA for the CDR3: TGCGCCAGCAGCCAAAATCTAGCGGGGGGTCCGCTTGGTACGCAGTATTTT.

The chain joins TRBV3-1 (or the pseudogene TRBV3-2) to TRBJ2-7; weak D call: TRBD2 (5 bases). The CDR3 is 16 amino acids. Trimming shortened V by 1 base and J by 2 bases, and 15 bases separated the two germline ends. Germline loops: CDR1 LGHDT, CDR2 YNNKEL (reference sequence). CDR3 sequence: CASSQGSTGVPYEQYF. The CDR3 DNA reads as TGTGCCAGCAGCCAAGGTTCTACCGGGGTACCCTACGAGCAGTACTTC.

The V and J genes are TRBV9 and TRBJ2-2; no firm D call. The germline CDR1 and CDR2 sequences are SGDLS and YYNGEE. The ends were cut back, 2 bases at V and 4 bases at J, with 6 bases in the middle. The CDR3 spans 13 residues. The CDR3, as DNA: TGTGCCAGCAGCGTTTCCGTCACCGGGGAGCTGTTTTTT. Translating gives CASSVSVTGELFF.

Concerning this clone: A read error may account for a junction end that differs from germline. V usage is TRBV5-6 and J usage is TRBJ1-4; D perhaps matches TRBD1 (6 bases). CDR1 SGHDT and CDR2 YYEEEE come from the germline V gene. This CDR3 contains 12 residues. This chain's CDR3 is CASSLQTGYLVF. CDR3 in DNA: TGTGCCAGCAGCTTACAAACAGGGTATTTGGTTTTT.

This clone was seen only a few times. The chain combines TRBV7-9 with TRBJ2-5, with D possibly being TRBD2 (5 bases). This CDR3 is built from 17 residues. Germline V lookup: CDR1 SEHNR, CDR2 FQNEAQ (reference sequence). The V end was cut by 3 bases, the J end by 3 bases, with 20 bases between. This CDR3 reads CASSLGFREGLEETQYF. For the CDR3, the DNA is TGTGCCAGCAGCTTGGGTTTTCGGGAAGGACTCGAAGAGACCCAGTACTTC.

The V and J genes are TRBV4-2 and TRBJ1-4; 7 nucleotides agree with TRBD1. Per the germline V gene, CDR1 is LGHNA and CDR2 is YNFKEQ. The CDR3 spans 11 residues. Trimming cost V 6 bases and J 10 bases; bases outside gene matches: 2. The chain's CDR3 is CASSDRVKLFF. The CDR3 DNA reads TGTGCCAGCAGTGACAGGGTAAAACTGTTTTTT.

The chain employs TRBV15 and TRBJ1-1; 7 nucleotides match TRBD1. The ends lost 5 bases at V and 10 bases at J; junction bases unmatched: 7. The CDR3 runs to 12 residues. In germline, CDR1 is LNHNV, CDR2 YYDKDF (reference sequence). CDR3 sequence reads: CATSLQGSGAFF. As DNA, the CDR3 is TGTGCCACCAGCTTACAGGGGTCAGGAGCTTTCTTT. Complete variable domain (other parts from reference TRBV15 and TRBJ1-1): DAMVIQNPRYQVTQFGKPVTLSCSQTLNHNVMYWYQQKSSQAPKLLFHYYDKDFNNEADTPDNFQSRRPNTSFCFLDIRSPGLGDTAMYLCATSLQGSGAFFGQGTRLTVV.

The chain is built from TRBV3-1 (or the pseudogene TRBV3-2) and TRBJ1-5; D is perhaps TRBD1 (5 bases). Germline loops: CDR1 LGHDT, CDR2 YNNKEL (reference sequence). This CDR3 comprises 15 residues. The V end lost 4 bases, the J end lost 4 bases, and 14 bases lay between the germline ends. CDR3 amino acids: CASSPDSSPNQPQHF. Written as DNA, the CDR3 is TGTGCCAGCAGCCCTGACAGTTCCCCTAATCAGCCCCAGCATTTT.